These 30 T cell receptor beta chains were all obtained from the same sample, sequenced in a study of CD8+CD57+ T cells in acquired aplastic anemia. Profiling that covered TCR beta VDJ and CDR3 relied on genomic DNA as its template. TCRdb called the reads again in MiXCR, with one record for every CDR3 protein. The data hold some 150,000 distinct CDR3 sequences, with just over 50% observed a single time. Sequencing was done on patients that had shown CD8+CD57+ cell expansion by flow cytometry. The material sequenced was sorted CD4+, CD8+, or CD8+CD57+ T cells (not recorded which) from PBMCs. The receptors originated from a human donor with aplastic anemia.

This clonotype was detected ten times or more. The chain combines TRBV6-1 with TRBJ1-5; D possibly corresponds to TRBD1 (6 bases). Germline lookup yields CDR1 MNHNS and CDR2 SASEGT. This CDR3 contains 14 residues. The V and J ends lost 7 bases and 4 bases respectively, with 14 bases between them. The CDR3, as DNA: TGTGCCAGCACCCAAGGGGACAATAATCAGCCCCAGCATTTT. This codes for CASTQGDNNQPQHF.

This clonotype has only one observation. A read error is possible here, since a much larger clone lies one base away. CDR3: CAGSTLLDRGNEQFF. CDR3 nucleotide sequence: TGTGCCGGCAGTACTCTCCTGGACAGGGGTAATGAGCAGTTCTTC. The chain has TRBV12-3 or TRBV12-4 and TRBJ2-1; 9 bases line up with TRBD1. CDR3 length: 15 amino acids.

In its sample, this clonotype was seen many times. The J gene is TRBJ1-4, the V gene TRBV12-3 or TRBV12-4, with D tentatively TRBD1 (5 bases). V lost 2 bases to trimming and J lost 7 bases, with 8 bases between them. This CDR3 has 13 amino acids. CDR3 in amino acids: CASSLRRGEKLFF. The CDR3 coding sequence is TGTGCCAGCAGTTTAAGGAGGGGTGAAAAACTGTTTTTT.

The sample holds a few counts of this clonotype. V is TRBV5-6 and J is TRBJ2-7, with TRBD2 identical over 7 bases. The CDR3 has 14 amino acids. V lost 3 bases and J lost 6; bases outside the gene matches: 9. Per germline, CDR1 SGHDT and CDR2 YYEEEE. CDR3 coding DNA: TGTGCCAGCAGCTCCCCGGGAGGAGTGGGCGAGCAGTACTTC. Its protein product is CASSSPGGVGEQYF.

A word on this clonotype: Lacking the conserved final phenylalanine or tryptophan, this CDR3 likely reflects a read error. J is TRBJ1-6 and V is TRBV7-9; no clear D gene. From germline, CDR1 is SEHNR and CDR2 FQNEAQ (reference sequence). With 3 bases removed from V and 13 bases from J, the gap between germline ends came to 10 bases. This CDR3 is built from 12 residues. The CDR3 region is CASSLPAGPLHL. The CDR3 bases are TGTGCCAGCAGCTTGCCCGCGGGGCCCCTCCACCTT.

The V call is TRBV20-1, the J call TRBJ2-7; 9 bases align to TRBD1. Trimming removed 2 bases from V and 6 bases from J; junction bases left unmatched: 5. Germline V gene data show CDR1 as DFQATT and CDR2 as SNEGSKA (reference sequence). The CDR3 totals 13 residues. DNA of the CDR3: TGCAGTGCTAGAAGGATGACAGGGGGCGAGCAGTACTTC. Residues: CSARRMTGGEQYF.

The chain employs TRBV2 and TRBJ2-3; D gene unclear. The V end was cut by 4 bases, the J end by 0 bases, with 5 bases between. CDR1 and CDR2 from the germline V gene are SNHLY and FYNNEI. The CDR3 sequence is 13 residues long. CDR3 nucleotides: TGTGCCAGCAGTGGGTGGAGCACAGATACGCAGTATTTT. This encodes CASSGWSTDTQYF.

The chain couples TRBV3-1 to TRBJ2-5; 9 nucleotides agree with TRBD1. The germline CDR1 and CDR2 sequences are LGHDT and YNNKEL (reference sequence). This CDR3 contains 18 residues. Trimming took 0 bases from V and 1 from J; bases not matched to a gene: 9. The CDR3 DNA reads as TGTGCCAGCAGCCAAGAAGAAGAGGGGACAGGGCCCCAAGAGACCCAGTACTTC. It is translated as CASSQEEEGTGPQETQYF.

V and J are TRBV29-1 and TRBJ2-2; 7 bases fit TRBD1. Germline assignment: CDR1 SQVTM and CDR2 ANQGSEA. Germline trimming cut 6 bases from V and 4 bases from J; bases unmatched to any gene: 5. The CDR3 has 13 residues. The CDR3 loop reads CSVKRQGTGELFF. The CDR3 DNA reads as TGCAGCGTGAAACGACAGGGCACCGGGGAGCTGTTTTTT.

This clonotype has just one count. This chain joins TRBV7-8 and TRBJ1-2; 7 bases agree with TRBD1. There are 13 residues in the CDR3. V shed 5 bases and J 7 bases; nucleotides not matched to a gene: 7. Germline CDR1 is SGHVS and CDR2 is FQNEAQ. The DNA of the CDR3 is TGTGCCAGCAGCGTAACCCGGGACAGTGGCTACACCTTC. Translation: CASSVTRDSGYTF.

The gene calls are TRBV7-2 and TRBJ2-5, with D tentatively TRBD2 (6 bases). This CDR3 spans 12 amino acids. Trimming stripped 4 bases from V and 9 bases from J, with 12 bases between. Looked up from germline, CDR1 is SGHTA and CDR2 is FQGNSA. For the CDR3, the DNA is TGTGCCAGCAGCTCCGACTGGGAGGCCCAGTACTTC. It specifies CASSSDWEAQYF.

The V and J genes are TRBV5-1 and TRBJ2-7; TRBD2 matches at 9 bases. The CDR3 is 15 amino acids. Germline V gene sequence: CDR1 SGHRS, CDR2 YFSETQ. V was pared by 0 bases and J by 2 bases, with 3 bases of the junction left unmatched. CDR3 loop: CASSLGLAATYEQYF. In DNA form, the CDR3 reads TGCGCCAGCAGCTTGGGACTAGCGGCGACCTACGAGCAGTACTTC.

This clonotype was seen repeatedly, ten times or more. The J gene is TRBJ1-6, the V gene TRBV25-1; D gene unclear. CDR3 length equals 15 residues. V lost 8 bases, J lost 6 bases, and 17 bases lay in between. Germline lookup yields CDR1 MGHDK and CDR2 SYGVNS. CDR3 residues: CASVAGDEFNSPLHF. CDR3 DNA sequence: TGTGCCAGCGTTGCGGGAGACGAATTTAATTCACCCCTCCACTTT.

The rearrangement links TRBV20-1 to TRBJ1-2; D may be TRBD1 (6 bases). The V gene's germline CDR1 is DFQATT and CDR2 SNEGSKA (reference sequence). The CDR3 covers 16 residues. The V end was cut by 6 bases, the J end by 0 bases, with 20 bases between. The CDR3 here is CSAWNQGMGANYGYTF. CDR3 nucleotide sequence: TGCAGTGCGTGGAACCAGGGGATGGGGGCTAACTATGGCTACACCTTC.

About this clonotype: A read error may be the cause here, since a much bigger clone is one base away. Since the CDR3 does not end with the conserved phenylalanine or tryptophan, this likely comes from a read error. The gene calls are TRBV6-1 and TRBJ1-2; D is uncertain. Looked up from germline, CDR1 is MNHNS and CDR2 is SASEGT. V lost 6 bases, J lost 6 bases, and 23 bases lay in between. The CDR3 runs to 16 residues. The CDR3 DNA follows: TGTGCCAGCAGCCCACTCTCATTCATTCACGAGCATGGCTACACCCTC. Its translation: CASSPLSFIHEHGYTL.

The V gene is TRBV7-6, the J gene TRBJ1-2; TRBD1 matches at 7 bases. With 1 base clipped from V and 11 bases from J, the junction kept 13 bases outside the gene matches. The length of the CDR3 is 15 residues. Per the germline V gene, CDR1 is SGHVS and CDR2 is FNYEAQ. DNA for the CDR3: TGTGCCAGCAGCTTAGACCTTGGGGACAGATTAGGATACACCTTC. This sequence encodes CASSLDLGDRLGYTF. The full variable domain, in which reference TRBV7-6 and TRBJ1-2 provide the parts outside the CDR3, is GAGVSQSPRYKVTKRGQDVALRCDPISGHVSLYWYRQALGQGPEFLTYFNYEAQQDKSGLPNDRFSAERPEGSISTLTIQRTEQRDSAMYRCASSLDLGDRLGYTFGSGTRLTVV.

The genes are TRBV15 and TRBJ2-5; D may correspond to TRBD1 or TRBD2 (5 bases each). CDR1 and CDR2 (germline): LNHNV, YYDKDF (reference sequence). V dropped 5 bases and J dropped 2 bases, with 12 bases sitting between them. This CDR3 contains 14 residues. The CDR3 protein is CATSGDGIQETQYF. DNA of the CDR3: TGTGCCACCAGCGGGGACGGGATACAAGAGACCCAGTACTTC.

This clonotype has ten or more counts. CDR3 region: CASSVQGGNEQFF. The DNA for the CDR3 is TGTGCCAGCAGCGTACAGGGGGGAAATGAGCAGTTCTTC. The rearrangement uses TRBV7-9 and TRBJ2-1; 8 bases match TRBD1. J lost 7 bases, V lost 5 bases, and 4 bases had no gene match. Looked up from germline, CDR1 is SEHNR and CDR2 is FQNEAQ (reference sequence). The CDR3 runs to 13 residues.

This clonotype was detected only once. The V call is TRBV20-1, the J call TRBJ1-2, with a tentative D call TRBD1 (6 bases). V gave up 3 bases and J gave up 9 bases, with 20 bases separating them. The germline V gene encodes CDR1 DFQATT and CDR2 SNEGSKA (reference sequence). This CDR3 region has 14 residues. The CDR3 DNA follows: TGCAGTGCTAGCCTCTCTGGGGGCAGGGCGCGCTACACCTTC. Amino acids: CSASLSGGRARYTF.

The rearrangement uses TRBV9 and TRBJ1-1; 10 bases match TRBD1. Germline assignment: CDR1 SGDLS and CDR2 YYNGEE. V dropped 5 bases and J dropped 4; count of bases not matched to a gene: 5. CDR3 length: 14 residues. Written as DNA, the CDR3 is TGTGCCAGCAGTGGGACAGGGGAGAGCACTGAAGCTTTCTTT. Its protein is CASSGTGESTEAFF.

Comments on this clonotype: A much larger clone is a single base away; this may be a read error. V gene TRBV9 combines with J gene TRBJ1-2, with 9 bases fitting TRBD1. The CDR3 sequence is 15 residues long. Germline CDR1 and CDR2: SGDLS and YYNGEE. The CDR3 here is CTSSPPGQGTAGYTF. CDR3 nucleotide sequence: TGTACCAGCAGCCCCCCGGGACAGGGCACCGCTGGCTACACCTTC.

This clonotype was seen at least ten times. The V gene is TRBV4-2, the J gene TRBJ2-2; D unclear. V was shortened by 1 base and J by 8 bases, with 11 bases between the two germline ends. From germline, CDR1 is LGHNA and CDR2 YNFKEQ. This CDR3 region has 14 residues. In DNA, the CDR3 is TGTGCCAGCAGCCAAGCGTGGGAATCAGGGGAGCTGTTTTTT. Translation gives CASSQAWESGELFF.

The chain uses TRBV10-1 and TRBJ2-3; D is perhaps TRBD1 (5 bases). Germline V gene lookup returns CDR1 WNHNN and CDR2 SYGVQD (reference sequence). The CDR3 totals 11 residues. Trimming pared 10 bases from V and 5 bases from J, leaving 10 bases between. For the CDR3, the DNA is TGCGCCACCTCCCAGGGAGATACGCAGTATTTT. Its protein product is CATSQGDTQYF.

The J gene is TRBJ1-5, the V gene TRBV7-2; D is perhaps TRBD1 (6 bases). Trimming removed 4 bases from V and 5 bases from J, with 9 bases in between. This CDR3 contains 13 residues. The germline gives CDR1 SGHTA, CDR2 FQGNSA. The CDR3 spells CASSSNRDQPQHF. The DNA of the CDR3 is TGTGCCAGCAGCTCTAACAGGGATCAGCCCCAGCATTTT.

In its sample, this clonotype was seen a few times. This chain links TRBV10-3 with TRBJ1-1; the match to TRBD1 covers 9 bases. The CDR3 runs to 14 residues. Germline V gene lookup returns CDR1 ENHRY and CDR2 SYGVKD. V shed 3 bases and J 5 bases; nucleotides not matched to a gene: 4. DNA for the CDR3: TGTGCCATCAGTGACGGACAGGGGAGGACTGAAGCTTTCTTT. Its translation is CAISDGQGRTEAFF.

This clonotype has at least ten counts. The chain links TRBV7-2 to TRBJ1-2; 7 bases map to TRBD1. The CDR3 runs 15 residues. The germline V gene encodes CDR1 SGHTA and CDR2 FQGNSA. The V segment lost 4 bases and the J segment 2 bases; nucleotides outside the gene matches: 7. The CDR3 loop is CASSSPKQGNYGYTF. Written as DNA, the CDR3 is TGTGCCAGCAGCTCCCCGAAACAGGGGAACTATGGCTACACCTTC.

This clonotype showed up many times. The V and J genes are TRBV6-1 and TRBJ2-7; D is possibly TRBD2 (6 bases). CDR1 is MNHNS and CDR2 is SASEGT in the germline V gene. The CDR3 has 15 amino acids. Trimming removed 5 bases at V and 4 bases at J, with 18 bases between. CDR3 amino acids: CASSPYSGGAYEQYF. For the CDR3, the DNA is TGTGCCAGCAGTCCATATAGCGGCGGCGCGTACGAGCAGTACTTC.

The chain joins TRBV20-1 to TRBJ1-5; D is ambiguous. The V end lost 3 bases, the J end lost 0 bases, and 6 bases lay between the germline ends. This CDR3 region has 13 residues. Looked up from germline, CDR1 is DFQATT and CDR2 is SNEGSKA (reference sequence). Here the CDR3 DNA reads TGCAGTGCTAGGCAGCTTAGCAATCAGCCCCAGCATTTT. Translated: CSARQLSNQPQHF.

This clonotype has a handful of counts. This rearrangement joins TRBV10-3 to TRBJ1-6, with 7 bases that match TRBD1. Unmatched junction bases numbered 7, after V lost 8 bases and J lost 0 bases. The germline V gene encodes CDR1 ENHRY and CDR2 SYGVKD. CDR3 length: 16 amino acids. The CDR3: CAIADREPSYNSPLHF. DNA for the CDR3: TGTGCCATCGCCGACAGGGAACCCTCCTATAATTCACCCCTCCACTTT.

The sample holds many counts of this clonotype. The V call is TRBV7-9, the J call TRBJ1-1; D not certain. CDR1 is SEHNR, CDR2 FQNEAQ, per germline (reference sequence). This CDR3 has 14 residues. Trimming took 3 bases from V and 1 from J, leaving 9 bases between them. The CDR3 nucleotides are TGTGCCAGCAGCTTGTCCGGACCGAACACTGAAGCTTTCTTT. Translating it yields CASSLSGPNTEAFF.